This T cell receptor (beta chain) emerged from a study of cytomegalovirus exposure and HLA in healthy donors. Findings of the study overall: The authors enumerated roughly 180 TCR beta chains as linked to cytomegalovirus.

Turning to this clone: Its target is not known.

PCR primers comprised 60 Vbeta and 13 Jbeta primers. Profiled with immunoSEQ multiplex PCR; TCRdb holds only in-frame clones, not every one. Of fewer than 200,000 clones listed, less than 90% were seen once; the top ten hold 4.5%. Germline V gives CDR1 MNHEY, CDR2 SVGAGI. The CDR3 is 11 residues long. The V and J ends lost 2 bases and 7 bases respectively, with 5 bases between them. The rearrangement joins TRBV6-5 to TRBJ1-2, with no clear D. The origin of this receptor is a woman aged 45-65 years in good health and CMV-seropositive. Sequenced input: PBMCs. The CDR3 sequence: CASSYEGGYTF. The CDR3 bases are TGTGCCAGCAGTTACGAGGGTGGCTACACCTTC.